Listed here are 25 T cell receptor beta chains from one sample, sequenced in a study of vaccination effects on CD4 cells after COVID-19. At the end of 9 to 11 days of culture, CD4+ T cells were isolated. Each participant was administered two doses of either the BNT162b2 or the mRNA-1273 vaccine. Sequencing was performed with immunoSEQ multiplex PCR; in TCRdb, only in-frame clones are kept and a portion is missing. This table has roughly 40,000 clones, approximately 70% appearing once. Their specific antigens are unknown. The specimen was CD4+ T cells from PBMCs cultured without peptide, collected after COVID-19 vaccination. These receptors came from a human donor who received a COVID-19 vaccine.

The chain carries TRBV3-1 (or the pseudogene TRBV3-2) and TRBJ1-1; TRBD1 is a possible D gene (5 bases). The germline V and J ends were trimmed by 5 bases and 2 bases, with 12 bases remaining between them. Germline CDR1 LGHDT, CDR2 YNNKEL (reference sequence). This CDR3 is 14 amino acids long. CDR3 nucleotides: TGTGCCAGCAGCGGACGGGACGGAAACACTGAAGCTTTCTTT. Protein sequence: CASSGRDGNTEAFF.

In this sample, this clone turned up a few times. This chain links TRBV14 with TRBJ2-7, with unresolved D. This CDR3 comprises 14 residues. Germline CDR1 and CDR2: SGHDN and FVKESK. V was pared by 4 bases and J by 0 bases, with 10 bases between. The CDR3 nucleotides are TGTGCCAGCAGCCCGACCTGGACCTCCTACGAGCAGTACTTC. Translating it yields CASSPTWTSYEQYF.

This sequence joins TRBV25-1 and TRBJ2-7; D call uncertain. V shed 2 bases and J shed 3 bases, with 14 bases lying between them. The CDR3 loop spans 15 amino acids. Germline CDR1 MGHDK, CDR2 SYGVNS. This CDR3 is CASSEAGVSNYEQYF. The CDR3 DNA reads TGTGCCAGCAGTGAAGCCGGAGTTTCTAACTACGAGCAGTACTTC.

In its sample, this clone was seen a few times. This rearrangement joins TRBV2 to TRBJ2-1; 8 nucleotides match TRBD2. There are 15 residues in the CDR3. V gave up 3 bases and J gave up 3 bases; unmatched junction bases: 4. Germline V gene sequence: CDR1 SNHLY, CDR2 FYNNEI. CDR3 nucleotide sequence: TGTGCCAGCAGTGAGAATAGCGGGGTCTACAATGAGCAGTTCTTC. This sequence encodes CASSENSGVYNEQFF.

This clone was detected only once. This rearrangement joins TRBV29-1 to TRBJ1-1; no definite D call. Per germline, CDR1 SQVTM and CDR2 ANQGSEA. CDR3 length: 12 residues. V dropped 3 bases and J dropped 1 base, with 6 bases sitting between them. CDR3 DNA sequence: TGCAGCGTTGACTTAGCGAACACTGAAGCTTTCTTT. Translation gives CSVDLANTEAFF.

J is TRBJ2-5 and V is TRBV6-1; TRBD1 matches 8 bases. The CDR3 is made up of 17 amino acids. V shed 1 base, J shed 4 bases, and the junction held 11 bases outside the gene matches. CDR1 and CDR2 from the germline V gene are MNHNS and SASEGT. DNA for the CDR3: TGTGCCAGCAGTGAAGATGGATCTGGACAGGGCAGAGAGACCCAGTACTTC. Translation: CASSEDGSGQGRETQYF.

The chain uses TRBV30 and TRBJ1-2, with D unresolved. Germline V gene lookup returns CDR1 GTSNPN and CDR2 SVGIG (reference sequence). The CDR3 covers 10 residues. V lost 1 base and J 7 bases, leaving 4 bases between the germline ends. The CDR3 reads CAWSGGGYTF. DNA for the CDR3: TGTGCCTGGAGTGGAGGTGGCTACACCTTC. Combining the CDR3 with reference TRBV30 and TRBJ1-2 gives the whole variable domain SQTIHQWPATLVQPVGSPLSLECTVEGTSNPNLYWYRQAAGRGLQLLFYSVGIGQISSEVPQNLSASRPQDRQFILSSKKLLLSDSGFYLCAWSGGGYTFGSGTRLTVV.

This clone has more than one count but fewer than ten. This specimen includes other DNA sequences encoding the same CDR3. The V and J genes are TRBV2 and TRBJ2-7; 8 nucleotides line up with TRBD1. The length of the CDR3 is 13 residues. CDR1 SNHLY and CDR2 FYNNEI come from the germline V gene. Trimming at V came to 6 bases and at J to 2 bases, leaving 3 bases not matched to a gene. DNA for the CDR3: TGTGCCAGCAGGACAGGGGACACCTACGAGCAGTACTTC. Translated, it gives CASRTGDTYEQYF.

The rearrangement uses TRBV11-2 and TRBJ1-4, with D unresolved. Per germline, CDR1 SGHAT and CDR2 FQNNGV. The V and J ends lost 7 bases and 8 bases respectively, with 11 bases between them. The CDR3 contains 12 residues. This CDR3 is CASNSGEEKLFF. The CDR3 DNA reads TGTGCCAGCAACTCCGGAGAGGAAAAACTGTTTTTT.

The CDR3 is CASSFRVRGNAYNEQFF. The CDR3 region has the DNA TGTGCCAGCAGTTTTAGAGTGCGGGGGAACGCCTACAATGAGCAGTTCTTC. This sequence joins TRBV6-2 or TRBV6-3 and TRBJ2-1; 7 bases line up with TRBD2. After removal of 4 bases from V and 2 bases from J, the junction contained 11 bases not matched to a gene. The CDR3 is 17 amino acids. CDR1 and CDR2 (germline): MNHEY, SVGEGT.

This clone has more than one count but fewer than ten. This sequence joins TRBV7-2 and TRBJ1-6, with D perhaps TRBD1 (6 bases). Between the trimmed V and J ends, which lost 5 bases and 10 bases, there was a span of 21 bases. In germline, CDR1 is SGHTA, CDR2 FQGNSA. The CDR3 consists of 16 residues. CDR3 sequence (DNA): TGTGCCAGCAGCGCAACGGTCGGGGGGCAAGGGTCACCCCTCCACTTT. Translating gives CASSATVGGQGSPLHF.

The CDR3 DNA sequence: TGCGCCAGCAGTCAATCTATTCTCGAGACAGGGCTACGCTATGGCTACACCTTC. It specifies CASSQSILETGLRYGYTF. The chain combines TRBV23-1 with TRBJ1-2, with TRBD1 matching 7 bases. TRBV23-1 is identified as an open reading frame with a role that is uncertain. The length of the CDR3 is 18 residues. The J segment lost 4 bases and the V segment lost 0 bases, leaving 14 bases of the junction unmatched.

This clone was detected only a few times. V gene TRBV30 combines with J gene TRBJ1-1; D not resolved. The CDR3 runs 13 residues. In germline, CDR1 is GTSNPN, CDR2 SVGIG (reference sequence). The V and J ends lost 1 base and 1 base respectively, with 7 bases between them. The CDR3 protein is CAWSASRNTEAFF. The DNA of the CDR3 is TGTGCCTGGAGTGCGAGCAGGAACACTGAAGCTTTCTTT. Complete variable domain (other parts from reference TRBV30 and TRBJ1-1): SQTIHQWPATLVQPVGSPLSLECTVEGTSNPNLYWYRQAAGRGLQLLFYSVGIGQISSEVPQNLSASRPQDRQFILSSKKLLLSDSGFYLCAWSASRNTEAFFGQGTRLTVV.

The V call is TRBV12-5, the J call TRBJ2-1; tentatively, D is TRBD2 (6 bases). CDR3 length equals 15 residues. The germline gives CDR1 LGHNT, CDR2 FRNRAP. V lost 5 bases and J lost 4, with 15 bases in between. The CDR3 DNA follows: TGTGCTAGTGGTACCTCCCGGGACTTTTACAATGAGCAGTTCTTC. Protein sequence: CASGTSRDFYNEQFF. Supplemented by reference TRBV12-5 and TRBJ2-1, the full variable domain reads DARVTQTPRHKVTEMGQEVTMRCQPILGHNTVFWYRQTMMQGLELLAYFRNRAPLDDSGMPKDRFSAEMPDATLATLKIQPSEPRDSAVYFCASGTSRDFYNEQFFGPGTRLTVL.

The chain uses TRBV15 and TRBJ1-4; D remains ambiguous. Germline CDR1 is LNHNV and CDR2 is YYDKDF (reference sequence). The CDR3 contains 16 residues. V dropped 0 bases and J dropped 8 bases, with 16 bases sitting between them. CDR3 amino acids: CATSRDSVRLGEKLFF. The CDR3 coding sequence is TGTGCCACCAGCAGAGATTCAGTTAGGTTAGGGGAAAAACTGTTTTTT.

The chain uses TRBV7-6 and TRBJ2-2, with no clear D. Per the germline V gene, CDR1 is SGHVS and CDR2 is FNYEAQ. V was trimmed by 2 bases and J by 0 bases, leaving 7 bases between them. The CDR3 length is 15 residues. As DNA, the CDR3 is TGTGCCAGCAGCTTACTTATCGCGAACACCGGGGAGCTGTTTTTT. It translates to CASSLLIANTGELFF.

This rearrangement joins TRBV5-1 to TRBJ1-4, with TRBD1 as a possible D gene (5 bases). The V gene's germline CDR1 is SGHRS and CDR2 YFSETQ. Trimming took 0 bases from V and 4 from J, leaving 10 bases between them. The CDR3 has 15 amino acids. The CDR3 loop is CASSLVGALNEKLFF. The CDR3 bases are TGCGCCAGCAGCTTGGTAGGGGCCCTTAATGAAAAACTGTTTTTT.

This chain uses TRBV5-1 with TRBJ2-7; D unresolved. Germline assignment: CDR1 SGHRS and CDR2 YFSETQ. Trimming took 4 bases from V and 4 from J, leaving 9 bases between them. CDR3 length: 12 amino acids. The DNA of the CDR3 is TGCGCCAGCAGCGATGGTCAATACGAGCAGTACTTC. Its protein product is CASSDGQYEQYF.

The V gene is TRBV5-1, the J gene TRBJ2-1, with TRBD1 matching over 9 bases. The V segment lost 0 bases and the J segment 6 bases; nucleotides outside the gene matches: 10. CDR3 length equals 17 residues. CDR1 SGHRS and CDR2 YFSETQ come from the germline V gene. The CDR3 sequence is CASSLARWTGVGNEQFF. Here the CDR3 DNA reads TGCGCCAGCAGCTTGGCCCGCTGGACAGGGGTAGGCAATGAGCAGTTCTTC.

The V gene is TRBV6-6, the J gene TRBJ2-7; D perhaps matches TRBD2 (7 bases). The CDR3 spans 14 residues. Germline V gives CDR1 MNHNY, CDR2 SVGAGI (reference sequence). V lost 1 base and J 5 bases, leaving 12 bases between the germline ends. CDR3 in amino acids: CASSYWGGADEQYF. DNA for the CDR3: TGTGCCAGCAGTTACTGGGGGGGGGCGGACGAGCAGTACTTC.

The chain links TRBV19 to TRBJ2-1; 7 positions agree with TRBD2. CDR1 LNHDA and CDR2 SQIVND come from the germline V gene (reference sequence). V trimming: 6 bases; J trimming: 4 bases; junction bases outside the gene matches: 3. This CDR3 has 13 residues. The CDR3, as DNA: TGTGCCAGTAGCGAGCGGGGTTACAATGAGCAGTTCTTC. Translated, it gives CASSERGYNEQFF. The full variable domain, in which reference TRBV19 and TRBJ2-1 provide the parts outside the CDR3, is DGGITQSPKYLFRKEGQNVTLSCEQNLNHDAMYWYRQDPGQGLRLIYYSQIVNDFQKGDIAEGYSVSREKKESFPLTVTSAQKNPTAFYLCASSERGYNEQFFGPGTRLTVL.

The J gene is TRBJ2-2, the V gene TRBV10-2; D unclear. The V end lost 1 base, the J end lost 4 bases, and 10 bases lay between the germline ends. This CDR3 region has 15 residues. From germline, CDR1 is WSHSY and CDR2 SAAADI. The CDR3 DNA reads as TGCGCCAGCAGTGAGTTTTACTTAAGCACCGGGGAGCTGTTTTTT. This sequence encodes CASSEFYLSTGELFF.

The chain employs TRBV11-3 and TRBJ1-1; weak D call: TRBD1 (5 bases). CDR1 and CDR2 from the germline V gene are SGHNT and YENEEA. The CDR3 has 15 residues. Trimming removed 5 bases at V and 6 bases at J, with 19 bases between. The CDR3 coding sequence is TGTGCCAGCAGCCCCGGCGTCGGCAGGGCCTCTGAAGCTTTCTTT. It is translated as CASSPGVGRASEAFF.

The chain uses TRBV7-2 and TRBJ2-5, with TRBD1 as a possible D gene (5 bases). The CDR3 contains 13 residues. V was pared by 3 bases and J by 3 bases, with 8 bases between. CDR1 is SGHTA, CDR2 FQGNSA, per germline. CDR3 protein: CASSLSREETQYF. CDR3 in DNA: TGTGCCAGCAGCTTGAGCAGGGAAGAGACCCAGTACTTC.

In its sample, this clone is medium-sized. This rearrangement joins TRBV6-2 or TRBV6-3 to TRBJ2-7, with a weak D call TRBD1 (5 bases). V shed 3 bases and J shed 6 bases, with 9 bases lying between them. The CDR3 runs 12 residues. CDR1 and CDR2 from the germline V gene are MNHEY and SVGEGT. The CDR3 protein is CASSYQGREQYF. Written as DNA, the CDR3 is TGTGCCAGCAGTTATCAGGGTCGCGAGCAGTACTTC.